This TCR beta chain was documented in a study of T cell responses to AZD1222 COVID-19 vaccine. Study-level points and caveats: Among the donors, most were white British and more were female, and clonal diversity was possibly underestimated. Repertoire samples came only from after the peak T cell response. It was only six AZD1222 recipients who were seropositive at baseline.

As for this clone: Its cognate antigen is unknown.

Libraries were prepared by immunoSEQ multiplex PCR; TCRdb keeps only in-frame clonotypes and omits some of them. The sample lists 110,000 to 150,000 clones, over 90% occurring once. The germline V gene has CDR1 SEHNR and CDR2 FQNEAQ (reference sequence). This CDR3 is built from 14 residues. V was pared by 2 bases and J by 2 bases, with 9 bases between. This receptor was obtained from an adult in good health. This chain uses TRBV7-9 with TRBJ2-5; D unresolved. The source material was peripheral blood, sampled on day 0 of AZD1222 vaccination. The CDR3 bases are TGTGCCAGCAGCTTACGGGTTCTACAAGAGACCCAGTACTTC. It codes for CASSLRVLQETQYF.